The 30 T cell receptor beta chains below all came from one sample that was sequenced in a study of blood T cell repertoires in COVID-19. Method: immunoSEQ multiplex PCR; TCRdb's copy keeps in-frame clones and lacks some. The sample holds about 210,000 clones, approximately 86% seen once. Sequencing was carried out using peripheral blood. The source of these receptors is a man in his 60s with acute or convalescent COVID-19.

The chain employs TRBV19 and TRBJ2-7, with D possibly TRBD1 on 6 matching bases. The germline gives CDR1 LNHDA, CDR2 SQIVND (reference sequence). V was trimmed by 0 bases and J by 4 bases, leaving 13 bases between them. This CDR3 has 15 residues. The CDR3 loop is CASSIDRQVVYEQYF. In DNA form, the CDR3 reads TGTGCCAGTAGTATAGATCGACAGGTAGTGTACGAGCAGTACTTC.

The V gene is TRBV5-4, the J gene TRBJ2-3, with a tentative D call TRBD1 (5 bases). The CDR3 spans 14 residues. Germline CDR1 is SGHNT and CDR2 is YYREEE (reference sequence). The germline V and J ends were trimmed by 5 bases and 2 bases, with 12 bases remaining between them. CDR3 in amino acids: CASRRQIPTDTQYF. CDR3 nucleotide sequence: TGTGCCAGCAGGCGACAGATCCCCACAGATACGCAGTATTTT.

The genes are TRBV15 and TRBJ2-5; tentative D call: TRBD1 (5 bases). Deletions cut 5 bases from V and 5 bases from J, with 15 bases between. The CDR3 length is 14 residues. Germline values: CDR1 LNHNV, CDR2 YYDKDF (reference sequence). DNA of the CDR3: TGTGCCACCAGCCGACGGGCAGGGTATGAGACCCAGTACTTC. Encoded protein: CATSRRAGYETQYF.

The genes are TRBV6-5 and TRBJ2-1; D remains ambiguous. Germline V gene sequence: CDR1 MNHEY, CDR2 SVGAGI. V lost 0 bases, J lost 8 bases, and 14 bases lay in between. The length of the CDR3 is 15 residues. CDR3 nucleotides: TGTGCCAGCAGTTACTCATCCCAGGCGTGGGATGAGCAGTTCTTC. Translation: CASSYSSQAWDEQFF.

The gene calls are TRBV4-2 and TRBJ1-2; D not resolved. CDR1 and CDR2 (germline): LGHNA, YNFKEQ. Between the trimmed V and J ends, which lost 4 bases and 8 bases, there was a span of 17 bases. The CDR3 loop spans 14 amino acids. The CDR3 here is CASSPGLPREGYTF. CDR3 coding DNA: TGTGCCAGCAGCCCGGGTCTGCCGCGGGAAGGCTACACCTTC.

V gene TRBV19 combines with J gene TRBJ2-5; 9 positions match TRBD1. The CDR3 length is 14 residues. V gave up 6 bases and J gave up 4 bases; unmatched junction bases: 6. The germline V gene has CDR1 LNHDA and CDR2 SQIVND (reference sequence). The CDR3 reads CASSEGTGSETQYF. CDR3 bases: TGTGCCAGTAGCGAAGGGACAGGGTCAGAGACCCAGTACTTC. Supplemented by reference TRBV19 and TRBJ2-5, the full variable domain reads DGGITQSPKYLFRKEGQNVTLSCEQNLNHDAMYWYRQDPGQGLRLIYYSQIVNDFQKGDIAEGYSVSREKKESFPLTVTSAQKNPTAFYLCASSEGTGSETQYFGPGTRLLVL.

V is TRBV24-1 and J is TRBJ2-3; D may be TRBD1 (5 bases). Trimming removed 7 bases at V and 6 bases at J, with 16 bases between. In germline, CDR1 is KGHDR, CDR2 SFDVKD. CDR3 size: 14 residues. The DNA of the CDR3 is TGTGCCACCAGAGGACACGGCCCCGCGGATACGCAGTATTTT. It encodes CATRGHGPADTQYF.

This clone was counted a few times. V gene TRBV25-1 combines with J gene TRBJ1-6; D is perhaps TRBD1 (6 bases). The V gene's germline CDR1 is MGHDK and CDR2 SYGVNS. This CDR3 contains 15 residues. With 3 bases removed from V and 10 bases from J, the gap between germline ends came to 16 bases. DNA of the CDR3: TGTGCCAGCAGTGAGCCGACAGGTCGAAAATCACCCCTCCACTTT. Translated: CASSEPTGRKSPLHF.

This clone was seen only a few times. The genes are TRBV18 and TRBJ1-3; tentative D call: TRBD1 (6 bases). V was trimmed by 2 bases and J by 2 bases, leaving 10 bases between them. The CDR3 covers 15 residues. Germline CDR1 KGHSH, CDR2 LQKENI. In DNA, the CDR3 is TGTGCCAGCTCACCAGGTCGACAGGCTGGAAACACCATATATTTT. This sequence encodes CASSPGRQAGNTIYF.

This clone showed up just once. The V call is TRBV6-1, the J call TRBJ2-3; tentative D call: TRBD2 (6 bases). V was trimmed by 3 bases and J by 2 bases, leaving 12 bases between them. The CDR3 runs to 15 residues. The germline V gene encodes CDR1 MNHNS and CDR2 SASEGT. The CDR3 coding sequence is TGTGCCAGCAGTGAGTGGGGGGTTGTCACAGATACGCAGTATTTT. Its protein product is CASSEWGVVTDTQYF.

This chain uses TRBV6-5 with TRBJ1-2, with 7 bases identical to TRBD1. The CDR3 spans 14 residues. V was clipped by 5 bases and J by 6 bases; unmatched bases: 9. Germline V gives CDR1 MNHEY, CDR2 SVGAGI. The CDR3 protein is CASSTHEGAHGYTF. Written as DNA, the CDR3 is TGTGCCAGCAGTACCCACGAGGGGGCGCATGGCTACACCTTC.

This clone appeared once. V gene TRBV5-1 combines with J gene TRBJ2-7, with a tentative D call TRBD2 (6 bases). Germline CDR1 and CDR2: SGHRS and YFSETQ. Trimming pared 2 bases from V and 2 bases from J, leaving 14 bases between. The CDR3 length is 15 residues. Here the CDR3 reads CASSFSGTLAYEQYF. The CDR3 nucleotides read TGCGCCAGCAGCTTTTCCGGGACTCTCGCCTACGAGCAGTACTTC.

V is TRBV28 and J is TRBJ2-5; 8 bases are a match to TRBD2. The CDR3 is made up of 15 amino acids. V gave up 6 bases and J gave up 4 bases; unmatched junction bases: 10. Germline CDR1 reads MDHEN; CDR2 reads SYDVKM. CDR3 nucleotides: TGTGCCAGCAGGGCCTCCGGGGGGGCCCTAGAGACCCAGTACTTC. Translated: CASRASGGALETQYF. The full variable domain, completed using reference TRBV28 and TRBJ2-5, is DVKVTQSSRYLVKRTGEKVFLECVQDMDHENMFWYRQDPGLGLRLIYFSYDVKMKEKGDIPEGYSVSREKKERFSLILESASTNQTSMYLCASRASGGALETQYFGPGTRLLVL.

The J gene is TRBJ2-4, the V gene TRBV11-2; tentatively, D is TRBD2 (6 bases). Germline V lookup: CDR1 SGHAT, CDR2 FQNNGV. V was shortened by 5 bases and J by 3 bases, with 20 bases between the two germline ends. This CDR3 comprises 17 residues. The CDR3 sequence is CASSPQGGVRGKNIQYF. CDR3 DNA: TGTGCCAGCAGCCCCCAGGGCGGGGTACGTGGCAAAAACATTCAGTACTTC.

The chain uses TRBV18 and TRBJ2-3, with TRBD2 matching over 8 bases. In germline, CDR1 is KGHSH, CDR2 LQKENI. The CDR3 totals 16 residues. V lost 1 base, J lost 2 bases, and 5 bases stayed unmatched. The CDR3 here is CASSPRKREPTDTQYF. In DNA form, the CDR3 reads TGTGCCAGCTCACCACGAAAGCGGGAGCCCACAGATACGCAGTATTTT.

This clone was found once. DNA of the CDR3: TGCGCCAGCAGCACTAGCGGGGCCAAAAACACCGGGGAGCTGTTTTTT. Its translation is CASSTSGAKNTGELFF. The chain combines TRBV5-1 with TRBJ2-2; TRBD2 matches at 10 bases. Germline CDR1 reads SGHRS; CDR2 reads YFSETQ. The CDR3 has 16 residues. After removal of 4 bases from V and 2 bases from J, the junction contained 5 bases not matched to a gene. The whole variable domain, filled in from reference TRBV5-1 and TRBJ2-2, reads KAGVTQTPRYLIKTRGQQVTLSCSPISGHRSVSWYQQTPGQGLQFLFEYFSETQRNKGNFPGRFSGRQFSNSRSEMNVSTLELGDSALYLCASSTSGAKNTGELFFGEGSRLTVL.

The rearrangement links TRBV5-8 to TRBJ2-1; 16 nucleotides align to TRBD2. This CDR3 has 19 amino acids. CDR1 and CDR2 from the germline V gene are SGHTS and YDEGEE. The trim removed 1 base at V and 0 bases at J, leaving 4 bases unmatched. The CDR3 loop reads CASSLLGLAGGPSYNEQFF. CDR3 DNA sequence: TGTGCCAGCAGCTTGCTGGGACTAGCGGGGGGGCCCTCCTACAATGAGCAGTTCTTC.

The chain combines TRBV12-1 with TRBJ2-3; the table assigns TRBD1, which was not confirmed against the DNA. TRBV12-1 is assigned pseudogene status. The CDR3 spans 17 residues. The CDR3 sequence: CASSDSRDSGFTDTQYF. CDR3 coding DNA: TGTGCCAGCAGCGATTCCCGGGACAGCGGATTCACAGATACGCAGTATTTT.

V gene TRBV25-1 combines with J gene TRBJ2-6, with D maybe TRBD2 (7 bases). The CDR3 extends over 14 amino acids. Germline CDR1 is MGHDK and CDR2 is SYGVNS. V shed 10 bases and J shed 4 bases, with 14 bases lying between them. The CDR3 sequence is CANRGAVGANVLTF. CDR3 DNA sequence: TGTGCCAACCGGGGGGCGGTCGGGGCCAACGTCCTGACTTTC. Together with reference TRBV25-1 and TRBJ2-6, the CDR3 gives the full variable domain: EADIYQTPRYLVIGTGKKITLECSQTMGHDKMYWYQQDPGMELHLIHYSYGVNSTEKGDLSSESTVSRIRTEHFPLTLESARPSHTSQYLCANRGAVGANVLTFGAGSRLTVL.

On this clone: This same CDR3 is encoded by further DNA sequences in the sample. This rearrangement joins TRBV7-9 to TRBJ2-5, with D hard to call. Germline CDR1 reads SEHNR; CDR2 reads FQNEAQ (reference sequence). The ends were cut back, 3 bases at V and 2 bases at J, with 7 bases in the middle. The CDR3 has 13 residues. CDR3 loop: CASSLGRQETQYF. The CDR3 nucleotides read TGTGCCAGCAGCTTGGGCAGGCAAGAGACCCAGTACTTC.

This chain uses TRBV7-2 with TRBJ1-4, with TRBD1 as a possible D gene (5 bases). The CDR3 covers 16 residues. The ends were cut back, 3 bases at V and 4 bases at J, with 15 bases in the middle. CDR1 SGHTA and CDR2 FQGNSA come from the germline V gene. The CDR3 spells CASSFSPDSYNEKLFF. Here the CDR3 DNA reads TGTGCCAGCAGCTTTTCCCCTGACAGCTATAATGAAAAACTGTTTTTT.

The chain joins TRBV2 to TRBJ2-5, with 7 bases that match TRBD1. CDR3 length equals 15 residues. Trimming removed 5 bases from V and 5 bases from J; junction bases left unmatched: 11. The V gene's germline CDR1 is SNHLY and CDR2 FYNNEI. The CDR3 DNA follows: TGTGCCAGCAGTACCAACGACAGGGTTTACGAGACCCAGTACTTC. This translates into CASSTNDRVYETQYF.

This sequence joins TRBV6-5 and TRBJ2-7; 7 nucleotides agree with TRBD1. Germline lookup yields CDR1 MNHEY and CDR2 SVGAGI. Trimming cost V 4 bases and J 3 bases; bases outside gene matches: 9. The CDR3 spans 15 residues. In DNA form, the CDR3 reads TGTGCCAGCAGTTCATCCGACAGGGTTTACTACGAGCAGTACTTC. The encoded protein is CASSSSDRVYYEQYF.

This clone was counted between two and nine times. The rearrangement joins TRBV5-4 to TRBJ1-5, with TRBD1 matching 7 bases. Trimming took 4 bases from V and 0 from J; bases not matched to a gene: 4. CDR1 is SGHNT and CDR2 is YYREEE in the germline V gene (reference sequence). The CDR3 has 15 amino acids. CDR3 protein: CASSIQGFSNQPQHF. The CDR3, as DNA: TGTGCCAGCAGCATACAGGGGTTTAGCAATCAGCCCCAGCATTTT.

V and J are TRBV5-4 and TRBJ2-2; TRBD2 is a possible D gene (7 bases). In germline, CDR1 is SGHNT, CDR2 YYREEE (reference sequence). There are 16 residues in the CDR3. Trimming removed 4 bases from V and 4 bases from J, with 17 bases in between. The CDR3 bases are TGTGCCAGCAGCGGGGGAGGGGGGCGCTCCACCGGGGAGCTGTTTTTT. It yields the protein CASSGGGGRSTGELFF.

CDR3 residues: CASSPGFRGAKNIQYF. CDR3 DNA: TGTGCCAGCAGCCCAGGGTTCAGGGGGGCCAAAAACATTCAGTACTTC. The chain employs TRBV7-3 and TRBJ2-4; 7 bases agree with TRBD1. Germline trimming cut 5 bases from V and 1 base from J; bases unmatched to any gene: 8. This CDR3 has 16 residues. CDR1 is SGHTA and CDR2 is FQGTGA in the germline V gene.

Comments on this clone: Germline is not matched at one junction end, which may reflect a read error. The chain has TRBV6-1 and TRBJ1-3; D possibly corresponds to TRBD1 (5 bases). CDR1 MNHNS and CDR2 SASEGT come from the germline V gene. The CDR3 extends over 16 amino acids. The CDR3 sequence is CASRESGGVRGNTIYF. The CDR3 bases are TGTGCCAGCCGTGAATCGGGAGGGGTTAGGGGAAACACCATATATTTT.

The V gene is TRBV5-1, the J gene TRBJ2-5; TRBD1 aligns across 9 bases. J gave up 10 bases and V 7 bases, and 17 bases lay outside the gene matches. CDR1 and CDR2 (germline): SGHRS, YFSETQ. The CDR3 is 15 amino acids. CDR3 region: CASSTGQGWGRDQYF. The CDR3 DNA reads as TGCGCCAGCTCCACGGGACAGGGTTGGGGTAGGGACCAGTACTTC.

This clone was recorded only once. The genes are TRBV3-1 (or the pseudogene TRBV3-2) and TRBJ2-5; D uncertain. V dropped 2 bases and J dropped 5 bases, with 12 bases sitting between them. The CDR3 contains 14 residues. The germline V gene has CDR1 LGHDT and CDR2 YNNKEL (reference sequence). The DNA for the CDR3 is TGTGCCAGCAGCCAACAGCGCGTCGGGGAGACCCAGTACTTC. Translated: CASSQQRVGETQYF.

The DNA of the CDR3 is TGCGCCAGCAGTCAAAGCCCGGGACAGGGTTATGGCTACACCTTC. This translates into CASSQSPGQGYGYTF. V usage is TRBV4-1 and J usage is TRBJ1-2; 9 positions agree with TRBD1. With V trimmed by 6 bases and J by 5 bases, 10 bases remained unmatched. Germline CDR1 is MGHRA and CDR2 is YSYEKL. This CDR3 comprises 15 residues.